Shown below are 9 T cell receptor beta chains from a single sample sequenced in a study of response to subunit inactivated influenza vaccine. TCRdb re-called the RT-PCR reads through MiXCR, storing one row per CDR3 protein. The data show about 570,000 distinct CDR3 sequences, 10% to 12% seen once. The sample was also linked to a second study, of T cells expressing NK-cell markers. That study reports: Libraries used 5'RACE template switching adding universal primer site and UMIs.

This specimen consisted of PBMCs from blood, obtained on the day of vaccination. These receptors came from a man aged 45 to 65 who received an inactivated influenza vaccine.

The chain combines TRBV7-9 with TRBJ2-3; 14 bases fit TRBD2. The germline V gene has CDR1 SEHNR and CDR2 FQNEAQ (reference sequence). The CDR3 loop spans 17 amino acids. J gave up 2 bases and V 7 bases, and 8 bases lay outside the gene matches. The CDR3, as DNA: TGTGCCAGCACCGGGACTAGCGGGAGCCTAAACACAGATACGCAGTATTTT. Translating it yields CASTGTSGSLNTDTQYF. Full variable domain (rest looked up from reference TRBV7-9 and TRBJ2-3): DTGVSQNPRHKITKRGQNVTFRCDPISEHNRLYWYRQTLGQGPEFLTYFQNEAQLEKSRLLSDRFSAERPKGSFSTLEIQRTEQGDSAMYLCASTGTSGSLNTDTQYFGPGTRLTVL.

The chain uses TRBV11-1 and TRBJ2-7; 13 positions agree with TRBD2. V trimming: 3 bases; J trimming: 2 bases; junction bases outside the gene matches: 10. Germline V gene sequence: CDR1 SGHAT, CDR2 FQDESV (reference sequence). This CDR3 comprises 18 residues. The CDR3 sequence is CASSLSGTSGETAYEQYF. CDR3 sequence (DNA): TGTGCCAGCAGCTTGAGTGGGACTAGCGGGGAAACAGCCTACGAGCAGTACTTC.

V is TRBV5-6 and J is TRBJ2-3; 14 positions match TRBD2. The CDR3 totals 15 residues. The germline gives CDR1 SGHDT, CDR2 YYEEEE. Trimming cost V 4 bases and J 4 bases; bases outside gene matches: 2. The CDR3 loop is CASSMGLAGADTQYF. The CDR3 DNA sequence: TGTGCCAGCAGCATGGGACTAGCGGGGGCAGATACGCAGTATTTT.

CDR3 in amino acids: CASSPDGARDTGELFF. DNA for the CDR3: TGTGCCAGCAGCCCTGATGGGGCTCGGGACACCGGGGAGCTGTTTTTT. The chain carries TRBV9 and TRBJ2-2; D is perhaps TRBD1 (5 bases). Germline CDR1 SGDLS, CDR2 YYNGEE. V lost 4 bases and J lost 3, with 16 bases in between. This CDR3 has 16 residues.

There are a few counts of this clonotype. This rearrangement joins TRBV18 to TRBJ2-2; D might be TRBD1 or TRBD2, each matching 5 bases. The CDR3 sequence is 15 residues long. Germline V lookup: CDR1 KGHSH, CDR2 LQKENI. V lost 2 bases and J 5 bases, leaving 12 bases between the germline ends. Written as DNA, the CDR3 is TGTGCCAGCTCACCAGGGGAGCAGGGTACCGGGGAGCTGTTTTTT. Encoded protein: CASSPGEQGTGELFF.

This chain connects TRBV5-6 to TRBJ1-1; D unresolved. This CDR3 has 11 residues. The V gene's germline CDR1 is SGHDT and CDR2 YYEEEE. Trimming stripped 5 bases from V and 8 bases from J, with 10 bases between. The CDR3 sequence is CASSWNNEAFF. The CDR3, as DNA: TGTGCCAGCAGTTGGAACAACGAAGCTTTCTTT.

V gene TRBV7-6 combines with J gene TRBJ2-2; 7 nucleotides agree with TRBD2. The junction had 8 bases not matched to a gene; V was cut back by 1 base and J by 6 bases. From germline, CDR1 is SGHVS and CDR2 FNYEAQ. The CDR3 loop spans 16 amino acids. CDR3 in amino acids: CASSLGTSISPGELFF. CDR3 DNA sequence: TGTGCCAGCAGCTTAGGGACTAGTATATCTCCCGGGGAGCTGTTTTTT.

This clonotype was observed a few times. The chain's CDR3 is CASSFRRGGFSDTQYF. CDR3 nucleotides: TGTGCCAGCAGTTTTCGACGGGGGGGCTTTTCAGATACGCAGTATTTT. The genes are TRBV6-2 or TRBV6-3 and TRBJ2-3; 8 nucleotides line up with TRBD2. The CDR3 is 16 residues long. J lost 4 bases, V lost 4 bases, and 10 bases had no gene match. CDR1 and CDR2 (germline): MNHEY, SVGEGT.

This sequence joins TRBV28 and TRBJ2-7; 15 bases line up with TRBD2. The CDR3 is 16 amino acids. The germline CDR1 and CDR2 sequences are MDHEN and SYDVKM. After removal of 6 bases from V and 4 bases from J, the junction contained 7 bases not matched to a gene. As DNA, the CDR3 is TGTGCCAGCAGACCGACCGGACTAGCGGGAGGGTACGAGCAGTACTTC. Encoded protein: CASRPTGLAGGYEQYF. The entire variable domain, with the rest obtained from reference TRBV28 and TRBJ2-7, is as follows: DVKVTQSSRYLVKRTGEKVFLECVQDMDHENMFWYRQDPGLGLRLIYFSYDVKMKEKGDIPEGYSVSREKKERFSLILESASTNQTSMYLCASRPTGLAGGYEQYFGPGTRLTVT.